The TCR beta chain described here comes from a study of cytomegalovirus exposure and HLA in healthy donors. 60 Vbeta and 13 Jbeta primers were used in PCR. TCRdb keeps only in-frame clones here, not all; method: immunoSEQ multiplex PCR. Among 150,000 to 200,000 clones listed, approximately 80% were seen once. From germline, CDR1 is MNHNY and CDR2 SVGAGI (reference sequence). Trimming removed 8 bases from V and 3 bases from J, with 14 bases in between. The CDR3 length is 13 residues. The clonotype was recovered from a woman aged 35 to 49 in good health and CMV-seropositive. The rearrangement links TRBV6-6 to TRBJ2-7; possibly TRBD1 for D (6 bases). Material for sequencing was PBMCs. The CDR3 nucleotides are TGTGCCAGCCGCCCTACAGGGATCTACGAGCAGTACTTC. It yields the protein CASRPTGIYEQYF.